This paragraph reports one T cell receptor (beta chain). Its antigen specificity is not known. Base qualities are not recorded, but no much larger clone differs from it by a single base. The data are from a study of blood T cell repertoires in COVID-19 (TCRdb year 2020). For the wider study: The collaborator samples originated in the United States, Italy and Spain and spanned the acute and convalescent phases of COVID-19. The prospective study material was composed of cDNA or gDNA derived from T cells, B-cell-depleted T cells, or PBMCs. The dataset comprised deeply sampled blood TCRbeta repertoires from subjects exposed to, actively infected with, or recovered from COVID-19. A freely available public database, intended as a resource for researchers studying the immune response to SARS-CoV-2, is where the repertoires were released. The samples were drawn from two sources: the first 160 participants of the ongoing ImmuneRACE study, and 950 to 1,500 subjects contributed by 6 global collaborators. Nearly every sample came with metadata listing a de-identified subject ID, COVID-19 status, age in years and sex. HLA class I and class II types, where available, came from metadata supplied by the sample provider rather than from assay-based typing.

Via the germline V gene, CDR1 is SGHTA and CDR2 FQGNSA. V loses 4 bases, J loses 1 base, and the germline ends lie 10 bases apart. The CDR3 measures 14 amino acids from cysteine to phenylalanine. The entry retains the CDR3 DNA only, 42 bases that are in frame from base 1. Participants in the prospective study were aged about 18 to 100 years, lived in over 20 United States geographic areas, and enrolled through a virtual design. Cohort assignment in the prospective study relied on participant-reported clinical history from a screening survey and a study questionnaire. ImmuneRACE Cohort 3 recovered participants were defined by two consecutive negative NP/OP PCR tests, healthcare professional clearance, or symptom resolution. In the prospective study, mobile phlebotomists collected whole blood, serum and a nasopharyngeal or oropharyngeal swab from each participant. Prospective study participants could optionally give additional blood draws and questionnaires over a roughly 2-month period. Before DNA extraction, blood samples from the prospective study were shipped at room temperature or frozen.

What the research found in general, with its limitations: Clinical and demographic metadata were provided uncurated, with the amount varying by source and participant.

TCRbeta CDR3 regions were amplified from genomic DNA using the immunoSEQ Assay, a bias-controlled multiplex PCR. The study's own analysis went as follows. Within the assay, amplification of reference gene primers was used to estimate how many nucleated cells each sample contained. Sequence reads were collapsed and filtered to measure the absolute abundance of every unique TCRbeta CDR3 rearrangement. For each sample, productive Simpson clonality was calculated by taking the square root of Simpson's diversity index across productive rearrangements. Here the immuneACCESS table is served through TCRdb, limited to in-frame sequences with V and J called. Missing clones are a known gap in these copies; in checked studies unresolved V genes cover under half, and the rest lacks a known reason. V, J and clone size reflect that table, while D and trimming were determined from the DNA. In all, the sample holds 150,000 to 200,000 clones, and about 90% of those were seen once. Together, the top ten hold more than 8.5% of the sample.

Sample: PBMCs or T cells enriched from blood (not recorded which). The chain is assembled from TRBV7-2 and TRBJ1-1; the D gene cannot be named for sure. This TCR was recovered from a woman aged 18-29 years who had recovered from COVID-19. The CDR3 region reads CASSSRHSNTEAFF. The DNA sequence is as follows: TGTGCCAGCAGCTCCAGGCATTCGAACACTGAAGCTTTCTTT.